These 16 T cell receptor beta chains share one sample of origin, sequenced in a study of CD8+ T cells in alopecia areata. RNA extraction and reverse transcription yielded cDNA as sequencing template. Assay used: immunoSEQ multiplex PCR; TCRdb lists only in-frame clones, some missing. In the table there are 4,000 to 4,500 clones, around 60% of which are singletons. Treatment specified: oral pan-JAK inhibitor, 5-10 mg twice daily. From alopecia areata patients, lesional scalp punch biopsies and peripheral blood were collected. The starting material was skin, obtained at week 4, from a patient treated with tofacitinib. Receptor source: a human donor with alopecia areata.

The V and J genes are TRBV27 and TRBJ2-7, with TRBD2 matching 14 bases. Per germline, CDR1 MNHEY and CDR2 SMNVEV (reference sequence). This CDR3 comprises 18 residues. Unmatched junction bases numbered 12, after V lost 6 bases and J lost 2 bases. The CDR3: CASSPTGTSGSLTYEQYF. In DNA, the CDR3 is TGTGCCAGCAGCCCCACCGGGACTAGCGGGAGTTTGACCTACGAGCAGTACTTC.

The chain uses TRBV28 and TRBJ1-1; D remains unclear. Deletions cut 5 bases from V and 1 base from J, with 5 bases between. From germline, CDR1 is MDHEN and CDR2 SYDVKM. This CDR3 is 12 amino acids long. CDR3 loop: CASSEGNTEAFF. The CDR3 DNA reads TGTGCCAGCAGTGAGGGGAACACTGAAGCTTTCTTT.

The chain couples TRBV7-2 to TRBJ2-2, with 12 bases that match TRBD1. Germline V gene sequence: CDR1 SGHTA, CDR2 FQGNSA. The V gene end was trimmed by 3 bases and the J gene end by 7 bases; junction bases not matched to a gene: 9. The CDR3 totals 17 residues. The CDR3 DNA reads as TGTGCCAGCAGCTTCTTAGGGACAGGGGGCGCCGGCGGGGAGCTGTTTTTT. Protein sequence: CASSFLGTGGAGGELFF.

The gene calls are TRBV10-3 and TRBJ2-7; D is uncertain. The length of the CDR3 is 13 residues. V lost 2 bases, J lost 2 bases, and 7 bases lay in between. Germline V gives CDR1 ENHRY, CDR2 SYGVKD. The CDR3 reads CAISEEETYEQYF. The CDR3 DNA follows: TGTGCCATCAGTGAGGAGGAAACCTACGAGCAGTACTTC.

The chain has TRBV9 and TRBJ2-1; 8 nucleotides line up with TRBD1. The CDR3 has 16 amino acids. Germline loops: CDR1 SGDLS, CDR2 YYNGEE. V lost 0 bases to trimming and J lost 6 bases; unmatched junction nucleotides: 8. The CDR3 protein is CASSVEGRGLVNEQFF. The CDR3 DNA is TGTGCCAGCAGCGTAGAGGGCAGGGGGCTTGTCAATGAGCAGTTCTTC.

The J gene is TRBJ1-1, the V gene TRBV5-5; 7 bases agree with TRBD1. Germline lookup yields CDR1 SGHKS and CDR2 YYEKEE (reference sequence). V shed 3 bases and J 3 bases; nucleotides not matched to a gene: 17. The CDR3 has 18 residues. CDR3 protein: CASSSPGGLFRRDTEAFF. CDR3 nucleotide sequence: TGTGCCAGCAGCTCTCCAGGGGGGCTATTTCGTCGAGACACTGAAGCTTTCTTT.

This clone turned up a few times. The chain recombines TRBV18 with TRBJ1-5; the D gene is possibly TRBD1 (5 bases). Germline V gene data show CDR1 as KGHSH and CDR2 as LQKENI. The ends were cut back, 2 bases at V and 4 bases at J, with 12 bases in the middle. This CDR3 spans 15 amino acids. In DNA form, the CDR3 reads TGTGCCAGCTCACCAGGGGCACCCACAAATCAGCCCCAGCATTTT. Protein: CASSPGAPTNQPQHF.

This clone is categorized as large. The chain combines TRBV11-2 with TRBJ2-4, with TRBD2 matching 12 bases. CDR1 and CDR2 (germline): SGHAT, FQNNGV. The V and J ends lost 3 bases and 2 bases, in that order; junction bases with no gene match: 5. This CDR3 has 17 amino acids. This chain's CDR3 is CASSFGTSGRSKNIQYF. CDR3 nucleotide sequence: TGTGCCAGCAGCTTCGGGACTAGCGGGCGATCCAAAAACATTCAGTACTTC.

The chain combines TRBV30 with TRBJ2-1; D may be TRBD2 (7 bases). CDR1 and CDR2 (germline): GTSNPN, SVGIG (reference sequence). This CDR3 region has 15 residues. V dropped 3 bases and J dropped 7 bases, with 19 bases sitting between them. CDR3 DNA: TGTGCCTGGAGAGGGGGGGAAGGGGCATGGAATGAGCAGTTCTTC. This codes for CAWRGGEGAWNEQFF.

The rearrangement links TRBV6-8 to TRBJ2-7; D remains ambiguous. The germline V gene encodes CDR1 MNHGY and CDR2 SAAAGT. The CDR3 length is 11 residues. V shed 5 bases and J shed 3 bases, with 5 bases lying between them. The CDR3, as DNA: TGTGCCAGCAGTGATTACTACGAGCAGTACTTC. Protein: CASSDYYEQYF.

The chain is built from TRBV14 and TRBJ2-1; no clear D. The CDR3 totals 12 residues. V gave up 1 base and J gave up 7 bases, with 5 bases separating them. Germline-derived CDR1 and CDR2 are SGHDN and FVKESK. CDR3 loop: CASSQAWNEQFF. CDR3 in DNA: TGTGCCAGCAGCCAAGCTTGGAATGAGCAGTTCTTC.

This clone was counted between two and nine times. DNA of the CDR3: TGTGCCAGTGGGCGGAACACCGGGGAGCTGTTTTTT. Translating gives CASGRNTGELFF. This chain connects TRBV6-1 to TRBJ2-2; D gene uncertain. The CDR3 totals 12 residues. Germline CDR1 MNHNS, CDR2 SASEGT. Deletions cut 9 bases from V and 1 base from J, with 6 bases between.

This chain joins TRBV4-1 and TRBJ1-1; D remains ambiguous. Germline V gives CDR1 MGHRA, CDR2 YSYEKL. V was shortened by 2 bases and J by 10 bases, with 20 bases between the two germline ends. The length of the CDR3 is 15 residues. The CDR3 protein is CASSQYESGMGRAFF. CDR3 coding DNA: TGCGCCAGCAGCCAATACGAATCGGGGATGGGGAGAGCTTTCTTT.

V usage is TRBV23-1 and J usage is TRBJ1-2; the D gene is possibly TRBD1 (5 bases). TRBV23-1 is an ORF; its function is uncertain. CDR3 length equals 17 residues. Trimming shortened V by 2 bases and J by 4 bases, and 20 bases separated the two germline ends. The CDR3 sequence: CASSQEGSPLFGYGYTF. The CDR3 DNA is TGCGCCAGCAGTCAAGAGGGGAGTCCGCTTTTTGGCTATGGCTACACCTTC.

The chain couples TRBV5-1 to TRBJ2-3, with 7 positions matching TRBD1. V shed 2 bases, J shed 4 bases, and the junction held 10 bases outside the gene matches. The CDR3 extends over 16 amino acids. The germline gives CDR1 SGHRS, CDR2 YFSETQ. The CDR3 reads CASSFYRGGWADTQYF. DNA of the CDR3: TGCGCCAGCAGCTTCTATAGAGGGGGCTGGGCAGATACGCAGTATTTT.

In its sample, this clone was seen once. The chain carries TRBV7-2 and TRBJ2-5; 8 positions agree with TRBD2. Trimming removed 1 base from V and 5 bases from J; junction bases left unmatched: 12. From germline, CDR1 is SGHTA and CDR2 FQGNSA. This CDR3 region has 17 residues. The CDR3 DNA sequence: TGTGCCAGCAGCTTAGGGGGTAGCGGGATCATAGGGGAGACCCAGTACTTC. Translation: CASSLGGSGIIGETQYF.